This T cell receptor beta chain is from a study of graft-versus-host responses after intestinal transplantation. V was trimmed by 4 bases and J by 0 bases, leaving 7 bases between them. Germline CDR1 and CDR2: SGHNT and YYREEE (reference sequence). The CDR3 totals 13 residues. A remark on this clone: Its antigen is currently unknown.

Method: immunoSEQ multiplex PCR; TCRdb's copy keeps in-frame clones and lacks some. The data hold about 120,000 clones, with around 93% observed a single time. The sequencing used unstimulated CD8+ T cells sorted from spleen or lymph node cells, collected before intestinal transplant. The V call is TRBV5-4, the J call TRBJ1-1; D is unclear. The receptor's source is a human donor who received an intestinal transplant. The CDR3 sequence is CASSLTVNTEAFF. The CDR3 region has the DNA TGTGCCAGCAGCCTAACGGTGAACACTGAAGCTTTCTTT.